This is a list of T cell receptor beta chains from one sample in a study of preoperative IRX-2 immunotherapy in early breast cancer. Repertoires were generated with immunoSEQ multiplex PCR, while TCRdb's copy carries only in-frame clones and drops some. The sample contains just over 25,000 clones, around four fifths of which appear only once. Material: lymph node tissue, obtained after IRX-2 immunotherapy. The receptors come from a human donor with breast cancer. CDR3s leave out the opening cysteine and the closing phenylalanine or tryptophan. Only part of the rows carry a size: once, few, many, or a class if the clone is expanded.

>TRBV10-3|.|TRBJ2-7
AISESLGVVYEQY
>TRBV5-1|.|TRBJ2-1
ASTRTGTLGDEQF
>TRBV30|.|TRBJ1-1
AWSVRNSVNTEAF
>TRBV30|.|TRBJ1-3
AWSVPRSFSGNTIY
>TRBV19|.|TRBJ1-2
ASSARTINYGYT
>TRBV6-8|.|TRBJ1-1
ALKGLGTITEAF
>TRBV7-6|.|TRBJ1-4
ASSFAGPIAEKLF
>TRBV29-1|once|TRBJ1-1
SVSGVNTEAF
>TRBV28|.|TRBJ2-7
ASSLLGQVVEQY
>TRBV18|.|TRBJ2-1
ASSTGTGSGREQF
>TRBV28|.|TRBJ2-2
ASSAPPRAMANTGELF
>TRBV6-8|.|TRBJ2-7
ASRRNNAGYEQY
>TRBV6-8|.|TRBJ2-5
ASRDDRGLAETQY
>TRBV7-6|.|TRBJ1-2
ASSEGQGPYGYT
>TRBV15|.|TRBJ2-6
ASSPRAGLTSGANVLT
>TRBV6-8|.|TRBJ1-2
ASSLTGGPGYT
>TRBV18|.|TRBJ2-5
ASSSLLAGRQETQY
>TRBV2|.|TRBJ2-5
ASSDRGTETQY
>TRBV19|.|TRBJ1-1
ASSITSGGGVNTEAF
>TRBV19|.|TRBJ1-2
ASNDRGFDYGYT
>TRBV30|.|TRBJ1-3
AWERGRSGNTIY
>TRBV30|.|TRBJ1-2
AWSVLGANYGYT
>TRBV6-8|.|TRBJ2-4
ATGSGGINIQY
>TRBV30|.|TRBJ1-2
AWSGRVSNYGYT
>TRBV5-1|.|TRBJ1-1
ASSLADSYTEAF
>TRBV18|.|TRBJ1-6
ASSPPPYLGQGNSPLH
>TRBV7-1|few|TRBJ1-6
ASRYDRVGDSPLH
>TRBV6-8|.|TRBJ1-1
ATNRDMNTEAF
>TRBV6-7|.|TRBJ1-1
ASSVFGITEAF
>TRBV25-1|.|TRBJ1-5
ASSEWRGGQPQH
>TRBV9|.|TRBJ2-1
ASSATGRRNNEQF
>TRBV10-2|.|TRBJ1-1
ASFSDPTATEAF
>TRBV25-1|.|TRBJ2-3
ASTGSFTDTQY
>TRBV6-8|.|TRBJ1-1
ASGTVNTEAF
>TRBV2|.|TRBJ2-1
ASSGQGYNEQF
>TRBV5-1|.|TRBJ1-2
ASSYGDRGGDGYT
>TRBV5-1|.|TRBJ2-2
ASSPNDRGPQTGELF
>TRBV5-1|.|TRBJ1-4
ASSLAWGNEKLF
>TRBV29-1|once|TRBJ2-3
SVEMLAGSADTQY
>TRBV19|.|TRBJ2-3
ASSTGLASDTQY
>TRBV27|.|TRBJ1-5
ASSRTARGNQPQH
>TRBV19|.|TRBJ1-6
ASRRGQGLTLH
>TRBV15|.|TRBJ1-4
ATSRDGLAVEKLF
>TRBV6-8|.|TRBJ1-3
ASSNTGNQAGNTIY
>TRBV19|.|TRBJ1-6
ASSIGRTGYSPLH
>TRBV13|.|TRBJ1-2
ASSLGEGAINYGYT
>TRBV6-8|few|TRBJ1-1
ASSYEVNTEAF
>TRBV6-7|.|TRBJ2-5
ASSTTSLQETQY
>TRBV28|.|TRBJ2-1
ASSAPQRDRASGEQF
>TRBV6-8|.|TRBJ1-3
ASATAGNTIY
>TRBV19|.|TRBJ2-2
ASSLVDPTTGELF